This is a list of T cell receptor beta chains from one sample in a study of a mutant IDH1 vaccine in newly diagnosed glioma. Their specific antigens are unknown. Assay used: immunoSEQ multiplex PCR; TCRdb lists only in-frame clones, some missing. The sample holds roughly 70,000 clones; around 84% are singletons and the top ten take around 8.2%. This specimen consisted of PBMCs, obtained from a glioma patient whose treatment included an IDH1 peptide vaccine. The receptors were sampled from a woman between 45 and 60 years old with glioma. CDR3s leave out the opening cysteine and the closing phenylalanine or tryptophan. Fields, in order: V gene, J gene, clone size, CDR3 protein. Only part of the rows carry a size: once, few, many, or a class if the clone is expanded.

V gene: TRBV2; J gene: TRBJ1-5; clone size: -; CDR3 protein: ASSLQMGGPSNQPQH
V gene: TRBV2; J gene: TRBJ1-1; clone size: few; CDR3 protein: ASKEEPLNTEAF
V gene: TRBV5-4; J gene: TRBJ2-7; clone size: -; CDR3 protein: ASSLGVGGGYEQY
V gene: TRBV7-2; J gene: TRBJ1-5; clone size: -; CDR3 protein: ASSLALTVSNQPQH
V gene: TRBV15; J gene: TRBJ1-5; clone size: -; CDR3 protein: ATSRETGGNQPQH
V gene: TRBV18; J gene: TRBJ1-2; clone size: -; CDR3 protein: ASSATRPGTEYGYT
V gene: TRBV25-1; J gene: TRBJ2-2; clone size: few; CDR3 protein: ASSEVLPGTNTGELF
V gene: TRBV5-6; J gene: TRBJ2-3; clone size: -; CDR3 protein: ASSHSLGQTKPTDTQY
V gene: TRBV7-9; J gene: TRBJ1-1; clone size: -; CDR3 protein: ASSQSRGRDPEAF
V gene: TRBV7-8; J gene: TRBJ2-3; clone size: -; CDR3 protein: ASSHLGQGRSGDTQY
V gene: TRBV28; J gene: TRBJ1-1; clone size: -; CDR3 protein: ASRNRGLDEAF
V gene: TRBV9; J gene: TRBJ2-5; clone size: -; CDR3 protein: ASSARGAFAGEETQY
V gene: TRBV6-5; J gene: TRBJ1-1; clone size: -; CDR3 protein: ASSRGSLNTEAF
V gene: TRBV7-3; J gene: TRBJ2-5; clone size: -; CDR3 protein: ASSFGLAGGRETQY
V gene: TRBV1; J gene: TRBJ1-1; clone size: -; CDR3 protein: TSSRTILNTEAF
V gene: TRBV25-1; J gene: TRBJ1-1; clone size: -; CDR3 protein: ASRRGGGPGNTEAF
V gene: TRBV25-1; J gene: TRBJ1-1; clone size: -; CDR3 protein: ASSEGGTGRTEAF
V gene: TRBV19; J gene: TRBJ1-2; clone size: -; CDR3 protein: ASSSLSGTVYGYT
V gene: TRBV7-2; J gene: TRBJ2-1; clone size: -; CDR3 protein: ASSSPLTRNEQF
V gene: TRBV5-1; J gene: TRBJ2-2; clone size: -; CDR3 protein: ASSWTGANTGELF
V gene: TRBV9; J gene: TRBJ2-3; clone size: -; CDR3 protein: ASSLFSPDTQY
V gene: TRBV30; J gene: TRBJ2-7; clone size: -; CDR3 protein: AWLRTGTGVYEQY
V gene: TRBV19; J gene: TRBJ2-7; clone size: -; CDR3 protein: ASSTAREQY
V gene: TRBV11-2; J gene: TRBJ2-7; clone size: -; CDR3 protein: ASSLEPSGAPY
V gene: TRBV27; J gene: TRBJ1-1; clone size: few; CDR3 protein: ASSWPGTGWV
V gene: TRBV15; J gene: TRBJ2-4; clone size: -; CDR3 protein: ATTPAAKNIQY
V gene: TRBV19; J gene: TRBJ1-2; clone size: -; CDR3 protein: ASSIVLGTVYGYT
V gene: TRBV9; J gene: TRBJ1-1; clone size: -; CDR3 protein: ASSVEGQLNTEAF
V gene: TRBV6-5; J gene: TRBJ1-2; clone size: -; CDR3 protein: ASSRRGNYGYT
V gene: TRBV7-2; J gene: TRBJ1-1; clone size: -; CDR3 protein: ASSYSNLNTEAF
V gene: TRBV28; J gene: TRBJ2-5; clone size: -; CDR3 protein: ASSSPSTGEKETQY
V gene: TRBV15; J gene: TRBJ2-2; clone size: -; CDR3 protein: ATSRDFPPQAWELF
V gene: TRBV4-3; J gene: TRBJ1-3; clone size: -; CDR3 protein: ASGVRGSGNTIY
V gene: TRBV7-8; J gene: TRBJ1-3; clone size: -; CDR3 protein: ASSLLGRVRDSGNTIY
V gene: TRBV6-5; J gene: TRBJ1-1; clone size: -; CDR3 protein: ASSPSFGDTEAF
V gene: TRBV5-6; J gene: TRBJ2-2; clone size: -; CDR3 protein: ASSSAGTVNTGELF
V gene: TRBV5-1; J gene: TRBJ2-5; clone size: -; CDR3 protein: ASFSGGRETQY
V gene: TRBV30; J gene: TRBJ1-1; clone size: -; CDR3 protein: AWSPRRGEAF
V gene: TRBV27; J gene: TRBJ2-7; clone size: -; CDR3 protein: ASSLSGGPYEQY
V gene: TRBV6-1; J gene: TRBJ2-3; clone size: -; CDR3 protein: ASSGGLDTDTQY
V gene: TRBV5-6; J gene: TRBJ2-1; clone size: -; CDR3 protein: ASSLVLAGGSRSYNEQF
V gene: TRBV6-5; J gene: TRBJ2-2; clone size: -; CDR3 protein: ASSYWGLTGELF